These T cell receptor beta chains were read from a single sample in a study of blood T cell repertoires in COVID-19. This table comes from immunoSEQ multiplex PCR, and its TCRdb copy is limited to in-frame clones, with some not included. Of roughly 150,000 clones in the sample, about 79% were seen once. The source material was peripheral blood. Source of these receptors: a woman aged 45 to 65 with acute or convalescent COVID-19. Both conserved end residues are part of each CDR3. D genes are given only for firm matches. Where a row states a size, it is once, few, many or the class of an expanded clone; other rows omit it.

TRBV14	TRBD1	NA	TRBJ1-3	TGTGCCAGCAGCCAACTACGACAGGGTCTCGGAAGGTGGGGAAACACCATATATTTT	CASSQLRQGLGRWGNTIYF
TRBV4-1	TRBD2	NA	TRBJ2-5	TGCGCCAGCAGCCAATGGTTCGGGACTACAAGCGCCCAAGAGACCCAGTACTTC	CASSQWFGTTSAQETQYF
TRBV5-1	TRBD2	NA	TRBJ2-5	TGCGCCAGCAGCTTGAATCCTAGCGGGGCAGGAGAGACCCAGTACTTC	CASSLNPSGAGETQYF
TRBV4-2	NA	few	TRBJ1-2	TGTGCCAGCAGCCAAGCTCCAGGGGTAGCTAACTATGGCTACACCTTC	CASSQAPGVANYGYTF
TRBV11-3	TRBD1	NA	TRBJ1-1	TGTGCCAGCAGTCTAGGACAGGGGAACACTGAAGCTTTCTTT	CASSLGQGNTEAFF
TRBV6-5	TRBD2	NA	TRBJ2-7	TGTGCCAGCAGGACTAGCGGGAGAAGGTACGAGCAGTACTTC	CASRTSGRRYEQYF
TRBV7-9	NA	few	TRBJ1-1	TGTGCCAGCAGCTTAGACAGCAGTTTGACTGAAGCTTTCTTT	CASSLDSSLTEAFF
TRBV6-2/TRBV6-3	NA	NA	TRBJ2-7	TGTGCCAGCAGTTACTCGAAGTTTTGGGACGGGGGCTACGAGCAGTACTTC	CASSYSKFWDGGYEQYF
TRBV7-9	NA	NA	TRBJ2-7	TGTGCCAGCAGCTTTAAGGGGTGGACTGGAGGGGAGCAGTACTTC	CASSFKGWTGGEQYF
TRBV11-3	NA	NA	TRBJ2-1	TGTGCCAGCAGCTTACCTTCAGGGAAGGAGCAGTTCTTC	CASSLPSGKEQFF
TRBV6-6	NA	NA	TRBJ2-1	TGTGCCAGCAATCCCGGGAGCTCCTACAATGAGCAGTTCTTC	CASNPGSSYNEQFF
TRBV27	NA	NA	TRBJ1-5	TGTGCCAGCAGTTCCAAGGGGTATCAGCCCCAGCATTTT	CASSSKGYQPQHF
TRBV6-5	TRBD1	once	TRBJ1-4	TGTGCCAGCAGTTTTATCCGGGACAGGGGTTTCGGAAAACTGTTTTTT	CASSFIRDRGFGKLFF
TRBV19	NA	few	TRBJ1-5	TGTGCCAGTAGTATTCCTGGGGGCAACAATCAGCCCCAGCATTTT	CASSIPGGNNQPQHF
TRBV5-1	TRBD2	NA	TRBJ2-1	TGCGCCCGCGGGGCGGGGGGGCACAATGAGCAGTTCTTC	CARGAGGHNEQFF
TRBV5-4	NA	NA	TRBJ1-6	TGTGCCAGCAGCCCTATCGCGGGGGTGGGTAATTCACCCCTCCACTTT	CASSPIAGVGNSPLHF
TRBV6-4	NA	NA	TRBJ2-3	TGTGCCAGCAGTGACGCCAGCGGGTTCACAGATACGCAGTATTTT	CASSDASGFTDTQYF
TRBV7-2	TRBD2	NA	TRBJ2-1	TGTGCCAGCAGCTTAATCGGGACTAGCGGGAATAATGAGCAGTTCTTC	CASSLIGTSGNNEQFF
TRBV5-1	TRBD1	NA	TRBJ1-5	TGCGCCAGCAGCCTCGGACAGGGGGCTGGCAATCAGCCCCAGCATTTT	CASSLGQGAGNQPQHF
TRBV2	TRBD2	once	TRBJ2-2	TGTGCCAGCAGGAGCGAACTAGCGGGAGTGTACACCGGGGAGCTGTTTTTT	CASRSELAGVYTGELFF
TRBV19	TRBD1	NA	TRBJ1-5	TGTGCCAGTAGTCCGGGACAGGGGGTTGGTAGTCAGCCCCAGCATTTT	CASSPGQGVGSQPQHF
TRBV3-1/TRBV3-2	NA	NA	TRBJ2-7	TGTGCCAGCAGCCGCGGACAGACCTACGAGCAGTACTTC	CASSRGQTYEQYF
TRBV5-1	NA	NA	TRBJ2-1	TGCGCCAGCAGCGAAATCGACAGGTTTGCCTACAATGAGCAGTTCTTC	CASSEIDRFAYNEQFF
TRBV5-5	NA	NA	TRBJ1-5	TGTGCCAGCAGCTTGGGAGCAATTAGCAATCAGCCCCAGCATTTT	CASSLGAISNQPQHF
TRBV6-1	NA	once	TRBJ1-1	TGTGCCAGCAGTGAAGCTCCATCGACAAAAGCTTTCTTT	CASSEAPSTKAFF
TRBV30	TRBD2	NA	TRBJ2-4	TGTGCCTGGAGTGTAGGTGTTAGCGGGAGAAAAAACATTCAGTACTTC	CAWSVGVSGRKNIQYF
TRBV4-2	NA	NA	TRBJ2-1	TGTGCCAGCAGCCAGGAGCGGGCCACCGCCTACAATGAGCAGTTCTTC	CASSQERATAYNEQFF
TRBV9	NA	NA	TRBJ1-4	TGTGCCAGCAGCCCCCTGGGGAGGGCGCAGGGTAATGAAAAACTGTTTTTT	CASSPLGRAQGNEKLFF
TRBV5-1	NA	NA	TRBJ2-3	TGCGCCAGCAGCTTGACGACTTCCACAGATACGCAGTATTTT	CASSLTTSTDTQYF
TRBV27	TRBD1	NA	TRBJ2-7	TGTGCCAGCAGTTCGAACCGGGACAGGGCTTCCGGCGAGCAGTACTTC	CASSSNRDRASGEQYF
TRBV5-1	NA	few	TRBJ1-1	TGCGCCAGCAGTCAGGGGAACACTGAAGCTTTCTTT	CASSQGNTEAFF
TRBV5-5	TRBD1	NA	TRBJ1-5	TGTGCCAGCAGCGCCAAAGGGACAGGGGGTATTGCGGATCAGCCCCAGCATTTT	CASSAKGTGGIADQPQHF
TRBV6-5	TRBD1	few	TRBJ2-7	TGTGCCAGCAGTTACTCGCCGACAGGGTTGGGATACGAGCAGTACTTC	CASSYSPTGLGYEQYF
TRBV7-8	TRBD2	once	TRBJ2-3	TGTGCCAGCAGCTTAAACTACGGGACTAGCGGGGGAGAAAGCACAGATACGCAGTATTTT	CASSLNYGTSGGESTDTQYF
TRBV9	TRBD2	NA	TRBJ2-3	TGTGCCAGCAGCGTAGCGGGCGGGAGCCCCACAGATACGCAGTATTTT	CASSVAGGSPTDTQYF
TRBV7-2	TRBD1	NA	TRBJ1-1	TGTGCCAGCAGCACCAACAGGGGTTCTGAAGCTTTCTTT	CASSTNRGSEAFF
TRBV5-6	TRBD1	NA	TRBJ1-3	TGTGCCAGCAGCCGGCGGGACAGGGGACCCTTCTCTGGAAACACCATATATTTT	CASSRRDRGPFSGNTIYF
TRBV5-1	NA	NA	TRBJ1-4	TGCGCCAGCACCCAGGGAGGGCTTGGGACTAATGAAAAACTGTTTTTT	CASTQGGLGTNEKLFF
TRBV7-7	TRBD2	NA	TRBJ2-1	TGTGCCAGCAGCCTAGCCGGGACTAGCGGGAGTTTCAGTGAGCAGTTCTTC	CASSLAGTSGSFSEQFF
TRBV28	NA	NA	TRBJ1-2	TGTGCCAGCAACCTCAGGGGTGCTAACTATGGCTACACCTTC	CASNLRGANYGYTF
TRBV7-2	NA	NA	TRBJ1-4	TGTGCCAGCAGCTTATTTTCCGAATCGGGAAAACTGTTTTTT	CASSLFSESGKLFF
TRBV7-2	TRBD1	NA	TRBJ2-7	TGTGCCAGCAGCTTAGGGAGGACAGGTCTTTCCTACGAGCAGTACTTC	CASSLGRTGLSYEQYF
TRBV27	TRBD1	NA	TRBJ2-3	TGTGCCAGCAGTCCATGGGACAGGGTTAGCACAGATACGCAGTATTTT	CASSPWDRVSTDTQYF
TRBV7-2	TRBD1	NA	TRBJ1-1	TGTGCCAGCAGCTTTAACAGGGGGGCTGAAGCTTTCTTT	CASSFNRGAEAFF
TRBV28	NA	NA	TRBJ2-5	TGTGCCAGCAGTTCCAGGACAGCCGATTTTCTGAGGGTAGAGACCCAGTACTTC	CASSSRTADFLRVETQYF
TRBV4-2	TRBD2	NA	TRBJ2-2	TGTGCCAGCAGCCAAGATCTGAGCGGGAGGACCGGGGAGCTGTTTTTT	CASSQDLSGRTGELFF
TRBV4-3	TRBD1	NA	TRBJ1-2	TGCGCCAGCAGCCAAGACAGGGGGTTTGGTAGCTACACCTTC	CASSQDRGFGSYTF
TRBV18	NA	NA	TRBJ1-4	TGTGCCAGCTCACCAGGGAGTACCAATGAAAAACTGTTTTTT	CASSPGSTNEKLFF
TRBV7-3	TRBD2	once	TRBJ2-1	TGTGCCAGCAGCCCAACTAGCGGGCGCAATGAGCAGTTCTTC	CASSPTSGRNEQFF
TRBV29-1	NA	NA	TRBJ1-2	TGCAGCGTTGGCCCCTTGGGAGGTAGGAGTGGCTACACCTTC	CSVGPLGGRSGYTF
TRBV6-2/TRBV6-3	NA	NA	TRBJ2-3	TGTGCCAGCAGTTACTCTCGCACGCCTTACGGTTCTAGCACAGATACGCAGTATTTT	CASSYSRTPYGSSTDTQYF